This TCR beta chain was recorded in a study of spatial heterogeneity in lung cancer. One entry per CDR3 protein, called by TCRdb with MiXCR from the 5' RACE reads. The sample carries about 17,000 distinct CDR3 sequences, approximately 5.8% recorded once. CDR1 MNHEY and CDR2 SVGAGI come from the germline V gene. V was clipped by 0 bases and J by 5 bases, with 10 bases between them. The length of the CDR3 is 14 residues. Whole-study findings and limits: Intratumoral expanded alpha and beta TCR counts were found to track tumor mutation counts.

This clonotype was counted ten times or more. Its target is unknown. This sample's time point: sample taken at primary tumor resection. The chain employs TRBV6-5 and TRBJ1-2; D unresolved. The sequence derives from a male donor with early-stage non-small cell lung cancer. The material was lung tumor tissue, obtained at surgery. CDR3 in amino acids: CASSYSSGTYGYTF. For the CDR3, the DNA is TGTGCCAGCAGTTACTCGTCAGGCACTTATGGCTACACCTTC.